Below, 4 T cell receptor delta chains from the same sample are listed, as sequenced in a study of gamma-delta T cells after stem cell transplantation. TCRdb re-called clones from the RT-PCR reads via CATT. The sample carries about 720 delta-chain clones, over 7.5% recorded once. Material: gamma-delta T cells. Every receptor here comes from a human donor. It is not recorded whose cells these are; they may come from a transplant donor.

Concerning this clone itself: The mismatch at residue 9 between this DNA's translation and the TCRdb protein of a much larger clone likely reflects a read error; the protein shown is translated from the DNA. The chain employs TRDV2 and TRDJ1; D gene unclear. The V gene lost 1 base and the J gene lost 0 bases, with 17 bases spanning the gap. Looked up from germline, CDR1 is GEAIGNYY and CDR2 is EKD. The CDR3 spans 17 residues. The CDR3 DNA follows: TGTGCCTGTGACACAGCCTCCCCGAGGAGGGACACCGATAAACTCATCTTT. It is translated as CACDTASPRRDTDKLIF.

With respect to this clone: Germline is not matched at one junction end, which may reflect a read error. The sample has other DNA sequences that encode this CDR3 too. V and J are TRDV2 and TRDJ1; 13 bases map to TRDD3. Germline V lookup: CDR1 GEAIGNYY, CDR2 EKD. The CDR3 spans 20 residues. In nucleotides, the CDR3 is TGTGCCTGTGACACCGTTGAACTGGGGGATACGCTCCTATCCGGGGATACACTCATCTTT. Translating it yields CACDTVELGDTLLSGDTLIF.

This clone appeared a few times. A single base is all that separates this from a far larger clone, so a read error is likely. This specimen includes other DNA sequences encoding the same CDR3. For the CDR3, the DNA is TGTGCCTGTGAACCCCTGGGGGCCTCTTTGACAGCGCAACTCTTCTTT. It codes for CACEPLGASLTAQLFF. The V and J genes are TRDV2 and TRDJ2; 7 bases align to TRDD3. Per germline, CDR1 GEAIGNYY and CDR2 EKD. The CDR3 spans 16 residues.

As to this clone: Other DNA sequences in this sample translate to the same CDR3. The chain is built from TRDV1 and TRDJ1, with 11 bases that match TRDD3. The germline V gene encodes CDR1 TSWWSYY and CDR2 QGS. This CDR3 region has 18 residues. Trimming removed 3 bases from V and 2 bases from J; junction bases left unmatched: 11. The CDR3 coding sequence is TGTGCTCTTGGGGACTTCTTACTGGGGGATATAGGAACCGATAAACTCATCTTT. This gives the protein CALGDFLLGDIGTDKLIF.